This T cell receptor (beta chain) was identified in a study of long-term antiretroviral therapy in people with HIV. Survey-level resolution applied to immunoSEQ assay v3.0. The assay was immunoSEQ multiplex PCR, and TCRdb's table has in-frame clones only and misses some. The data hold 15,000 to 20,000 clones, with approximately 90% observed a single time. Comments on this clone: Its antigen is unidentified.

The CDR3 is made up of 15 amino acids. With 2 bases removed from V and 1 base from J, the gap between germline ends came to 11 bases. Germline values: CDR1 SGDLS, CDR2 YYNGEE. Broader study findings: The blood, collected between the mid-2000s and the late 2010s, was possibly taken under older ART regimens. ART-treated samples gained diversity yet remained below transplant donor controls. Clones that had undergone expansion before ART prevailed in the repertoire throughout all time points.

The starting material was unsorted PBMCs, obtained 0.7 years before starting antiretroviral therapy. The V call is TRBV9, the J call TRBJ2-3; D gene unclear. The sequence was collected from a man aged 50 or older with HIV. CDR3 amino acids: CASSVRGIGTDTQYF. The CDR3 nucleotides read TGTGCCAGCAGCGTTAGAGGTATTGGCACAGATACGCAGTATTTT.